This TCR beta chain originates from a study of cytomegalovirus exposure and HLA in healthy donors. For this clone: Its antigen is currently unknown.

The primer mix had 60 Vbeta and 13 Jbeta primers. Method: immunoSEQ multiplex PCR; TCRdb's copy keeps in-frame clones and lacks some. The sample lists around 150,000 clones; approximately 82% were seen once. Study findings and constraints: As a later analysis showed, several of the most significant clusters appeared to be linked to common viral pathogens. A later analysis revealed that TCR association rates differed between HLA loci, peaking at DRB1 and bottoming out at HLA-C. In vitro work confirmed that a few CMV-associated chains recognize CMV antigens. Being productive about 87% or about 30% of the time was typical of most TCR beta V segments in an earlier analysis.

The receptor was derived from a male donor in good health and CMV-seropositive. The sequencing sample was made of PBMCs.

CDR3 residues: CACQRQEGYGYTF. For the CDR3, the DNA is TGTGCCTGTCAAAGACAGGAAGGCTATGGCTACACCTTC. The rearrangement joins TRBV30 to TRBJ1-2; the D gene is possibly TRBD1 (6 bases). Germline assignment: CDR1 GTSNPN and CDR2 SVGIG (reference sequence). This CDR3 spans 13 amino acids. V was clipped by 6 bases and J by 4 bases, with 15 bases between them.